This TCR beta chain emerged from a study of neoadjuvant anti-PD-1 for oral cavity cancer. Looking at the study overall: Most patients had three to four biweekly doses of 3 mg/kg nivolumab before resection. Patients without progression got a fourth dose around day 43. Whole-study findings and limits: Expansion of preexisting intratumoral clones was suggested to aid response.

The repertoire was sequenced with immunoSEQ multiplex PCR; TCRdb's copy has only in-frame clones and lacks some. This sample has about 24,000 clones; over 20% occur once, and the top ten carry about 16%. Details on this clone: The antigen is undetermined.

Time point described: after neoadjuvant nivolumab, at surgical resection. Patients had HPV-negative, locally advanced oral cavity squamous cell carcinoma. Germline lookup yields CDR1 KGHSH and CDR2 LQKENI. This CDR3 is 16 amino acids long. Unmatched junction bases numbered 4, after V lost 3 bases and J lost 2 bases. The rearrangement links TRBV18 to TRBJ2-2, with 9 bases aligning to TRBD1. Sequences were derived from tumor tissue, sampled after nivolumab (anti-PD-1) treatment. This TCR derives from a person aged 35 to 85 with oral cavity squamous cell carcinoma. Here the CDR3 DNA reads TGTGCCAGCTCACCGGACAGGGGCTACAACACCGGGGAGCTGTTTTTT. The encoded protein is CASSPDRGYNTGELFF.